This paragraph reports one T cell receptor beta chain. From germline, CDR1 is LGHNA and CDR2 YSLEER. Trimming pared 4 bases from V and 4 bases from J, leaving 8 bases between. This CDR3 comprises 13 residues. Only in-frame clones appear in the TCRdb table, and some are missing; sequencing was by immunoSEQ multiplex PCR. This table holds fewer than 200,000 clones, about 95% found once. The source of the sample is a study of control samples from healthy donors and cancer patients. The rearrangement joins TRBV4-3 to TRBJ2-1; D gene unclear. The sequence came from a man aged 55 to 69 with colorectal cancer. Sequencing was performed on PBMCs. For the CDR3, the DNA is TGCGCCAGCAGCCCGGGCCTTTACAATGAGCAGTTCTTC. Translated: CASSPGLYNEQFF.